Listed here are 28 T cell receptor beta chains from one sample, sequenced in a study of read filtering for tumor transcriptome and immune sequencing. The library was built from about 400 ng RNA with molecular barcoded adaptors for alpha/delta and beta/gamma chains. TCRdb analysed the reads with MiXCR anew, one entry per CDR3 protein. The repertoire holds approximately 45,000 distinct CDR3 sequences, with roughly 20% as singletons. Sequencing used a population of CD138-negative cells sorted from bone marrow. Receptor source: a donor aged 40 or older with multiple myeloma.

This clonotype has ten or more counts. The chain is built from TRBV20-1 and TRBJ2-7; TRBD1 might be the D (6 bases). The CDR3 spans 15 residues. Trimming left V 0 bases short and J 3 bases short, with 15 bases between. From germline, CDR1 is DFQATT and CDR2 SNEGSKA (reference sequence). Here the CDR3 DNA reads TGCAGTGCTAGAGACTCGGGACACGGGGACTACGAGCAGTACTTC. Translating gives CSARDSGHGDYEQYF.

The count of this clonotype is one. V gene TRBV29-1 combines with J gene TRBJ2-7; D is unclear. The CDR3 sequence is 13 residues long. Trimming pared 2 bases from V and 2 bases from J, leaving 10 bases between. The germline gives CDR1 SQVTM, CDR2 ANQGSEA. DNA of the CDR3: TGCAGCGTTGAATTAGTCGGACCCTACGAGCAGTACTTC. As protein: CSVELVGPYEQYF.

About this clonotype itself: This may arise from a read error, as a much more abundant clone is one base away. This chain joins TRBV28 and TRBJ1-5, with D possibly matching TRBD1 (6 bases). CDR3 size: 13 residues. Per germline, CDR1 MDHEN and CDR2 SYDVKM. CDR3 sequence (DNA): TGTGCCAGCAGTAGGGGGGACAATCGGCCCCAGCATTTT. It codes for CASSRGDNRPQHF.

The chain has TRBV20-1 and TRBJ2-1; 12 bases line up with TRBD2. CDR3 length: 15 residues. Germline CDR1 is DFQATT and CDR2 is SNEGSKA (reference sequence). V shed 1 base, J shed 12 bases, and the junction held 10 bases outside the gene matches. In DNA form, the CDR3 reads TGCAGTGCTAGAGCCACGGGACTAGCGGGCAACGGGCAGTTCTTC. Protein product: CSARATGLAGNGQFF.

This clonotype was seen at least ten times. The gene calls are TRBV20-1 and TRBJ2-1, with D possibly being TRBD2 (6 bases). Germline CDR1 is DFQATT and CDR2 is SNEGSKA (reference sequence). The CDR3 has 13 residues. Trimming pared 3 bases from V and 5 bases from J, leaving 11 bases between. The CDR3 is CSASGRTNNEQFF. DNA of the CDR3: TGCAGTGCTAGCGGTCGGACTAACAATGAGCAGTTCTTC.

The chain is built from TRBV13 and TRBJ2-1; maybe TRBD1 (5 bases). There are 13 residues in the CDR3. V was pared by 5 bases and J by 5 bases, with 10 bases between. Germline-derived CDR1 and CDR2 are PRHDT and FYEKMQ (reference sequence). The CDR3 is CASSIKGNNEQFF. CDR3 DNA sequence: TGTGCCAGCAGCATCAAGGGGAACAATGAGCAGTTCTTC.

This clonotype showed up many times. V usage is TRBV6-5 and J usage is TRBJ2-3; D possibly corresponds to TRBD1 (6 bases). Germline lookup yields CDR1 MNHEY and CDR2 SVGAGI. V was shortened by 2 bases and J by 4 bases, with 16 bases between the two germline ends. The CDR3 length is 16 residues. In nucleotides, the CDR3 is TGTGCCAGCAGTTACCCTCCGGGACAAGGTTCAGATACGCAGTATTTT. Amino acid sequence: CASSYPPGQGSDTQYF.

The chain joins TRBV6-2 or TRBV6-3 to TRBJ1-2; 10 bases line up with TRBD1. CDR1 and CDR2 from the germline V gene are MNHEY and SVGEGT. This CDR3 has 15 residues. The V gene end was trimmed by 1 base and the J gene end by 4 bases; junction bases not matched to a gene: 3. CDR3 DNA sequence: TGTGCCAGCAGTTACTGGACAGGGGGAATCTATGGCTACACCTTC. Translating gives CASSYWTGGIYGYTF.

In its sample, this clonotype was seen many times. The chain recombines TRBV4-1 with TRBJ1-6, with TRBD1 identical over 7 bases. This CDR3 contains 14 residues. Germline V CDR1 and CDR2: MGHRA, YSYEKL. The ends lost 0 bases at V and 11 bases at J; junction bases unmatched: 4. CDR3 DNA sequence: TGCGCCAGCAGCCAAGAGACAGGGAGGCCACCCCTCCACTTT. Amino acid sequence: CASSQETGRPPLHF.

Relative to its sample, this clonotype is medium-sized. The chain links TRBV12-3 or TRBV12-4 to TRBJ2-1, with 11 bases identical to TRBD2. V lost 6 bases to trimming and J lost 0 bases; unmatched junction nucleotides: 7. The CDR3 totals 17 residues. This CDR3 is CASSTRTSGLSYNEQFF. The CDR3 DNA follows: TGTGCCAGCAGCACCCGGACTAGCGGGCTCTCCTACAATGAGCAGTTCTTC.

Details on this clonotype: A much bigger clone sits one base away, suggesting this may be a read error. This sequence joins TRBV11-2 and TRBJ1-1, with TRBD1 matching over 7 bases. This CDR3 spans 16 amino acids. V trimming: 2 bases; J trimming: 1 base; junction bases outside the gene matches: 7. Germline V gene data show CDR1 as SGHAT and CDR2 as FQNNGV. This chain's CDR3 is CASSLSGGQRNTEAFF. The CDR3 DNA follows: TGTGCCAGCAGCTTATCAGGGGGACAGAGGAACACTGAAGCTTTCTTT. The variable domain in full, with the rest retrieved from reference TRBV11-2 and TRBJ1-1, is EAGVAQSPRYKIIEKRQSVAFWCNPISGHATLYWYQQILGQGPKLLIQFQNNGVVDDSQLPKDRFSAERLKGVDSTLKIQPAKLEDSAVYLCASSLSGGQRNTEAFFGQGTRLTVV.

A few counts support this clonotype. The J gene is TRBJ2-1, the V gene TRBV29-1; maybe TRBD1 (5 bases). This CDR3 has 12 residues. Trimming cost V 6 bases and J 8 bases, with 14 bases left between them. Germline CDR1 reads SQVTM; CDR2 reads ANQGSEA. CDR3 sequence reads: CSVTRQGDEQFF. The CDR3 bases are TGCAGCGTAACCAGGCAGGGCGATGAGCAGTTCTTC.

This clonotype was seen repeatedly, ten times or more. This sequence joins TRBV15 and TRBJ2-1, with 11 bases fitting TRBD2. Germline trimming cut 3 bases from V and 4 bases from J; bases unmatched to any gene: 2. Germline V lookup: CDR1 LNHNV, CDR2 YYDKDF (reference sequence). This CDR3 comprises 15 residues. CDR3 protein: CATSRTSGEYNEQFF. The CDR3 DNA reads TGTGCCACCAGCAGGACTAGCGGGGAATACAATGAGCAGTTCTTC.

This clonotype was picked up many times. The V call is TRBV14, the J call TRBJ2-5, with D unclear. The V gene's germline CDR1 is SGHDN and CDR2 FVKESK. The CDR3 is 14 residues long. Deletions cut 0 bases from V and 1 base from J, with 6 bases between. CDR3 region: CASSQDPGQETQYF. The CDR3 DNA reads as TGTGCCAGCAGCCAAGATCCGGGCCAAGAGACCCAGTACTTC.

This clonotype was seen repeatedly, ten times or more. The chain links TRBV24-1 to TRBJ2-1; 7 bases are shared with TRBD1. This CDR3 has 14 residues. Germline CDR1 KGHDR, CDR2 SFDVKD. V dropped 2 bases and J dropped 5; count of bases not matched to a gene: 2. DNA for the CDR3: TGTGCCACCAGTGATTGGGACAGCAACAATGAGCAGTTCTTC. Residues: CATSDWDSNNEQFF.

This clonotype showed up many times. The CDR3 protein is CASSYAEVGKYEQYF. The CDR3 bases are TGTGCCAGCAGTTACGCGGAGGTGGGGAAATACGAGCAGTACTTC. V gene TRBV6-2 or TRBV6-3 combines with J gene TRBJ2-7; a weak D match, TRBD2 (5 bases). This CDR3 contains 15 residues. In germline, CDR1 is MNHEY, CDR2 SVGEGT. V dropped 2 bases and J dropped 4 bases, with 15 bases sitting between them.

There are a few counts of this clonotype. The V call is TRBV6-2 or TRBV6-3, the J call TRBJ1-5, with 8 nucleotides matching TRBD1. The V gene end was trimmed by 0 bases and the J gene end by 1 base; junction bases not matched to a gene: 5. The CDR3 spans 17 residues. The germline CDR1 and CDR2 sequences are MNHEY and SVGEGT. CDR3 sequence: CASSYSFGQGSNQPQHF. As DNA, the CDR3 is TGTGCCAGCAGTTACTCCTTCGGACAGGGCAGCAATCAGCCCCAGCATTTT.

The CDR3 bases are TGTGCCAGCAGCCGACTAGCGGAACGTTTCTACGAGCAGTACTTC. Translating it yields CASSRLAERFYEQYF. The chain has TRBV6-6 and TRBJ2-7, with 9 bases aligning to TRBD2. The CDR3 is 15 residues long. Germline assignment: CDR1 MNHNY and CDR2 SVGAGI (reference sequence). J gave up 3 bases and V 6 bases, and 9 bases lay outside the gene matches.

The rearrangement links TRBV5-1 to TRBJ2-3; 10 nucleotides agree with TRBD1. Germline lookup yields CDR1 SGHRS and CDR2 YFSETQ. This CDR3 is 17 amino acids long. CDR3 protein: CAGSLASPGQGTDTQYF. The DNA of the CDR3 is TGCGCTGGCAGCTTGGCTTCACCGGGACAGGGGACAGATACGCAGTATTTT.

This clonotype came up many times. The CDR3 nucleotides read TGTGCCAGCAGCCCCGGGACAGGGGGCTTAAGTGGGGCCAACGTCCTGACTTTC. Translating gives CASSPGTGGLSGANVLTF. The chain is built from TRBV3-1 and TRBJ2-6; TRBD1 agrees at 12 bases. This CDR3 has 18 residues. Germline V gene lookup returns CDR1 LGHDT and CDR2 YNNKEL (reference sequence). Unmatched junction bases numbered 7, after V lost 4 bases and J lost 3 bases.

This clonotype is classed as medium-sized (0.01 to 0.1%). The chain couples TRBV7-2 to TRBJ2-1, with no clear D. The CDR3 length is 13 residues. Germline-derived CDR1 and CDR2 are SGHTA and FQGNSA. V was pared by 4 bases and J by 4 bases, with 8 bases between. This CDR3 is CASSYSVYNEQFF. The CDR3 DNA follows: TGTGCCAGCAGCTACTCGGTGTACAATGAGCAGTTCTTC.

This clonotype was counted a few times. A read error may be the cause here, since a much bigger clone is one base away. The chain has TRBV30 and TRBJ2-7; D gene ambiguous. This CDR3 region has 13 residues. Germline V lookup: CDR1 GTSNPN, CDR2 SVGIG (reference sequence). The DNA of the CDR3 is TGTGCCTGGAGTGAGGCGAGCACCTACGAGCAGCACTTC. It is translated as CAWSEASTYEQHF.

In regard to this clonotype: In this CDR3 the conserved last residue, phenylalanine or tryptophan, is missing, so a read error is likely. The chain combines TRBV7-6 with TRBJ2-2; no clear D gene. V dropped 2 bases and J dropped 3 bases, with 7 bases sitting between them. Germline V gene data show CDR1 as SGHVS and CDR2 as FNYEAQ. CDR3 size: 14 residues. CDR3 sequence reads: CASSLSPDTGELFS. In DNA form, the CDR3 reads TGTGCCAGCAGCTTATCACCGGACACCGGGGAGCTGTTTTCT.

This clonotype was detected many times. The chain has TRBV6-2 or TRBV6-3 and TRBJ2-7; possibly TRBD2 for D (5 bases). CDR1 and CDR2 (germline): MNHEY, SVGEGT. The CDR3 covers 12 residues. The V gene lost 5 bases and the J gene lost 7 bases, with 12 bases spanning the gap. The CDR3 coding sequence is TGTGCCAGCAGTACCCTCGGGGTGGAGCAGTACTTC. Residues: CASSTLGVEQYF.

This clonotype was counted a few times. This sequence joins TRBV4-2 and TRBJ2-7; TRBD1 agrees at 8 bases. Trimming at V came to 3 bases and at J to 1 base, leaving 11 bases not matched to a gene. In germline, CDR1 is LGHNA, CDR2 YNFKEQ. The CDR3 covers 17 residues. This CDR3 is CASSHDTGGRSSYEQYF. CDR3 DNA: TGTGCCAGCAGCCATGATACAGGGGGAAGAAGTTCCTACGAGCAGTACTTC.

This clonotype was detected ten times or more. This chain links TRBV28 with TRBJ2-1; the D gene could be TRBD1 or TRBD2 (5 bases each). Germline V CDR1 and CDR2: MDHEN, SYDVKM. V lost 2 bases and J 0 bases, leaving 8 bases between the germline ends. CDR3 length: 15 residues. The CDR3 DNA is TGTGCCAGCAGTTTAGAGGGGAGCTCCTACAATGAGCAGTTCTTC. Its protein is CASSLEGSSYNEQFF.

This clonotype was seen many times. This rearrangement joins TRBV6-1 to TRBJ2-2; no clear D gene. The CDR3 sequence is 14 residues long. Germline V gives CDR1 MNHNS, CDR2 SASEGT. V lost 8 bases and J 3 bases, leaving 13 bases between the germline ends. The CDR3 is CASRVDTYTGELFF. In DNA, the CDR3 is TGTGCCAGCCGGGTCGACACTTACACCGGGGAGCTGTTTTTT.

With respect to this clonotype: At one of its ends the junction is not consistent with the germline gene, which may arise from a read error. This chain connects TRBV20-1 to TRBJ1-1; unclear D gene. The CDR3 loop spans 12 amino acids. Germline V lookup: CDR1 DFQATT, CDR2 SNEGSKA (reference sequence). CDR3 sequence (DNA): TGCAGTTCTAATGAGGGTGAGGTCGAAGCTCTCTTT. It codes for CSSNEGEVEALF.